The rows below give T cell receptor beta chains drawn from one sample of a study of blood T cell repertoires in COVID-19. Sequencing used immunoSEQ multiplex PCR; TCRdb keeps in-frame clones, though not all of them. The sample records about 250,000 clones, 87% being singletons. The sequencing input was PBMCs or T cells enriched from blood (not recorded which). The receptors derive from a woman aged 25 to 45 with acute COVID-19. Both conserved end residues are part of each CDR3. D genes are given only for firm matches. Only some rows state a clone size, as once, few, many or a class for expanded clones.

D gene,J gene,V gene,clone size,CDR3 protein,CDR3 DNA
.,TRBJ1-2,TRBV25-1,once,CASSPDSNYGYTF,TGTGCCAGCAGTCCGGACAGTAACTATGGCTACACCTTC
.,TRBJ1-2,TRBV19,.,CASSGGGNYGYTF,TGTGCCAGTAGTGGTGGAGGAAACTATGGCTACACCTTC
.,TRBJ1-1,TRBV29-1,.,CSVRPLNTEAFF,TGCAGCGTGCGTCCACTGAACACTGAAGCTTTCTTT
.,TRBJ1-1,TRBV2,once,CASTGQLNTEAFF,TGTGCCAGCACCGGACAGCTGAACACTGAAGCTTTCTTT
.,TRBJ1-1,TRBV6-5,few,CARDRTSSEAFF,TGTGCCAGGGACAGAACATCATCTGAAGCTTTCTTT
.,TRBJ1-1,TRBV5-6,.,CASSFFRGSEAFF,TGTGCCAGCAGCTTCTTTCGGGGATCTGAAGCTTTCTTT
.,TRBJ2-2,TRBV4-2,.,CASSQGVGGVANTGELFF,TGTGCCAGCAGCCAAGGAGTCGGCGGGGTCGCGAACACCGGGGAGCTGTTTTTT
TRBD2,TRBJ2-1,TRBV6-2/TRBV6-3,.,CASSQALAALYNEQFF,TGTGCCAGCAGTCAAGCACTAGCGGCCCTCTACAATGAGCAGTTCTTC
.,TRBJ2-7,TRBV27,.,CASSLYAGTYEQYF,TGTGCCAGCAGTTTATACGCGGGGACCTACGAGCAGTACTTC
TRBD2,TRBJ2-1,TRBV11-2,.,CASSPRLAGVYSYNEQFF,TGTGCCAGCAGCCCCAGACTAGCGGGGGTATACTCCTACAATGAGCAGTTCTTC
.,TRBJ2-2,TRBV7-2,.,CASSPQPGANTGELFF,TGTGCCAGCAGCCCCCAACCCGGGGCGAACACCGGGGAGCTGTTTTTT
TRBD1,TRBJ2-2,TRBV5-1,.,CASSPAGTDTGELFF,TGCGCCAGCAGCCCCGCCGGGACAGACACCGGGGAGCTGTTTTTT
TRBD2,TRBJ2-1,TRBV30,.,CAWTKGTSQRGFHEQFF,TGTGCCTGGACCAAGGGGACGTCGCAGCGGGGATTCCATGAGCAGTTCTTC
.,TRBJ2-3,TRBV28,.,CASSGRITDTQYF,TGTGCCAGCAGTGGGAGGATAACAGATACGCAGTATTTT
TRBD2,TRBJ2-3,TRBV7-2,.,CASSPGGLAGRTDTQYF,TGTGCCAGCAGCCCTGGGGGGCTAGCGGGACGCACAGATACGCAGTATTTT
.,TRBJ1-5,TRBV2,.,CASSDGRVGHQPQHF,TGTGCCAGCAGTGATGGCAGGGTGGGGCATCAGCCCCAGCATTTT
.,TRBJ2-2,TRBV27,once,CASSQTRNAGELFF,TGTGCCAGCAGTCAGACTAGAAACGCCGGGGAGCTGTTTTTT
TRBD2,TRBJ2-1,TRBV13,.,CASSLRLAGGPVHNEQFF,TGTGCCAGCAGCTTAAGATTAGCGGGAGGGCCAGTCCACAATGAGCAGTTCTTC
.,TRBJ1-5,TRBV2,.,CASTQGSGQPQHF,TGTGCCAGCACCCAGGGATCGGGTCAGCCCCAGCATTTT
TRBD1,TRBJ1-5,TRBV28,.,CASSLAFSGGEPQHF,TGTGCCAGCAGTTTAGCCTTTTCAGGGGGAGAGCCCCAGCATTTT
.,TRBJ2-1,TRBV27,.,CASSLQLAKTGYNEQFF,TGTGCCAGCAGTTTACAACTGGCTAAGACGGGATACAATGAGCAGTTCTTC
.,TRBJ2-7,TRBV7-9,.,CASSPAAARSYEQYF,TGTGCCAGCAGCCCGGCTGCGGCACGCTCCTACGAGCAGTACTTC
.,TRBJ2-3,TRBV15,.,CATSREDGSTDTQYF,TGTGCCACCAGCAGAGAAGACGGGAGCACAGATACGCAGTATTTT
TRBD1,TRBJ2-5,TRBV11-2,.,CASSVGQGVETQYF,TGTGCCAGCAGCGTAGGACAGGGTGTAGAGACCCAGTACTTC
.,TRBJ1-3,TRBV10-3,.,CAISVTTGVNTIYF,TGTGCCATCAGTGTAACGACAGGAGTGAACACCATATATTTT
.,TRBJ2-3,TRBV3-1/TRBV3-2,.,CASSQDHPGSSHTDTQYF,TGTGCCAGCAGCCAAGATCATCCCGGTTCTAGCCACACAGATACGCAGTATTTT
.,TRBJ2-7,TRBV18,.,CASSPGTGSSAYEQYF,TGTGCCAGCTCACCGGGTACGGGATCGTCTGCCTACGAGCAGTACTTC
.,TRBJ1-1,TRBV27,.,CASSFRGRVTEAFF,TGTGCCAGCAGTTTCCGCGGGAGGGTCACTGAAGCTTTCTTT
.,TRBJ2-2,TRBV7-2,.,CASSPWTANTGELFF,TGTGCCAGCAGCCCCTGGACAGCGAACACCGGGGAGCTGTTTTTT
.,TRBJ1-6,TRBV4-2,.,CASSQDSRGSHGNSPLHF,TGTGCCAGCAGCCAAGATTCAAGGGGGAGCCATGGGAATTCACCCCTCCACTTT